This TCR beta chain was captured in a study of response to subunit inactivated influenza vaccine. Study observations and caveats: The authors suggested that every seasonal influenza vaccination recruits few new T cells.

TCRdb processed the RT-PCR reads anew with MiXCR; each CDR3 protein has one entry. The data show about 610,000 distinct CDR3 sequences, 13% to 15% seen once. The V gene end was trimmed by 2 bases and the J gene end by 2 bases; junction bases not matched to a gene: 9. The CDR3 is made up of 17 amino acids. The germline V gene has CDR1 MNHEY and CDR2 SVGAGI. This clonotype was seen a few times. Its antigen is still unknown. This chain connects TRBV6-5 to TRBJ2-5; 9 positions match TRBD2. This specimen consisted of PBMCs from blood, obtained about 12 days after vaccination. The origin of this receptor is a man in his forties or fifties who received an inactivated influenza vaccine. For the CDR3, the DNA is TGTGCCAGCAGTTACGGACCGGGACTAGCCTCACAAGAGACCCAGTACTTC. Protein sequence: CASSYGPGLASQETQYF.